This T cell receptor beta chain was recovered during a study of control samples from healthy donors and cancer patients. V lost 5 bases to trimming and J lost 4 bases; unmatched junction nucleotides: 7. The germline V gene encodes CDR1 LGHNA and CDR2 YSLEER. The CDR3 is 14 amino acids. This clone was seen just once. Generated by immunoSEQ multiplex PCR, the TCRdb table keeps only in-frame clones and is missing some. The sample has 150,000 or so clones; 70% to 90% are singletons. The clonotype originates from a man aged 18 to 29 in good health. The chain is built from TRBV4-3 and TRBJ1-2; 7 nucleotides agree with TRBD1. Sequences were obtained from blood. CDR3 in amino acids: CASSSTRQGYGYTF. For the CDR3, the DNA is TGCGCCAGCAGCTCAACCAGACAGGGCTATGGCTACACCTTC.